The TCR beta chain under discussion was sequenced for a study of blood T cells in healthy people across ages. The CDR3 contains 13 residues. CDR1 is DFQATT and CDR2 is SNEGSKA in the germline V gene (reference sequence). Trimming cost V 0 bases and J 3 bases, with 6 bases left between them. The sample holds a few counts of this clonotype. Primed by a sample-barcoded 5' primer and a J-beta primer mix, a second PCR proceeded for about 6 to 12 cycles. TCRdb independently ran MiXCR on the 5' RACE reads; one entry per CDR3 protein. Seen here are about 930,000 distinct CDR3 sequences, roughly 28% observed once, and the top ten hold approximately 10%. The data also belong to a second study, concerning T cells of mothers and their children.

J is TRBJ2-4 and V is TRBV20-1; no firm D call. Input material: blood. The receptor was isolated from a woman between 40 and 55 years old in good health. The DNA of the CDR3 is TGCAGTGCTAGAGATCGTGGCAAAAACATTCAGTACTTC. Translation: CSARDRGKNIQYF.